This is a list of T cell receptor beta chains from one sample in a study of OX40 agonist ivuxolimab in advanced cancers. TCRdb's table, derived via immunoSEQ multiplex PCR, lists solely in-frame clones and lacks some. This table holds around 40,000 clones, more than 70% found once. The sample consisted of CD4+ or CD8+ T cells sorted from blood, taken in a trial of the OX40 agonist ivuxolimab. The receptors were sampled from an adult with an advanced solid tumor such as melanoma, head and neck, liver or kidney cancer. Both conserved end residues are part of each CDR3. A D gene is named only where the DNA matches it firmly. Part of the rows lack a size; the others show once, few, many or a class for expanded clones.

d_call clone_size j_call v_call cdr3_aa cdr3_nt
. . TRBJ1-2 TRBV30 CAWSALLYGYTF TGTGCCTGGAGTGCTCTGCTCTATGGCTACACCTTC
. . TRBJ2-3 TRBV13 CASSPLMDTSTDTQYF TGTGCCAGCAGCCCCCTAATGGACACCAGCACAGATACGCAGTATTTT
. . TRBJ1-6 TRBV30 CAWQTDYNSPLHF TGTGCCTGGCAAACAGATTATAATTCACCCCTCCACTTT
. . TRBJ1-1 TRBV28 CASRPRYLRTPQNTEAFF TGTGCCAGCAGGCCGAGGTACTTACGAACCCCTCAAAACACTGAAGCTTTCTTT
. . TRBJ1-1 TRBV2 CASGPLRTGNTEAFF TGTGCCAGCGGACCCTTACGTACAGGGAACACTGAAGCTTTCTTT
. . TRBJ2-2 TRBV14 CASSPPQGRAGELFF TGTGCCAGCAGCCCACCCCAGGGGCGGGCCGGGGAGCTGTTTTTT
. . TRBJ1-2 TRBV6-5 CASRKQGYFYGYTF TGTGCCAGCAGAAAACAGGGTTATTTCTATGGCTACACCTTC
TRBD1 few TRBJ1-1 TRBV11-2 CASSQLGQGTEAFF TGTGCCAGCAGCCAATTGGGACAGGGAACTGAAGCTTTCTTT
. . TRBJ2-6 TRBV6-5 CASSYRDSGANVLTF TGTGCCAGCAGTTACCGGGATTCTGGGGCCAACGTCCTGACTTTC
. . TRBJ2-3 TRBV10-1 CASSDLFTDTQYF TGCGCCAGCAGTGACCTCTTTACAGATACGCAGTATTTT
TRBD1 . TRBJ1-2 TRBV4-3 CASSQGTGVSYGYTF TGCGCCAGCAGCCAAGGGACAGGGGTTAGCTATGGCTACACCTTC
. . TRBJ1-1 TRBV5-5 CASSLSGRRVNTEAFF TGTGCCAGCAGCTTGTCCGGCCGACGAGTGAACACTGAAGCTTTCTTT
. few TRBJ1-1 TRBV19 CASSPRGVNTEAFF TGTGCCAGTAGTCCGCGGGGGGTGAACACTGAAGCTTTCTTT
. few TRBJ2-3 TRBV7-9 CASSLGGTDTQYF TGTGCCAGCAGCTTAGGGGGAACAGATACGCAGTATTTT
. . TRBJ1-5 TRBV6-5 CASSTKQGYQPQHF TGTGCCAGCAGTACCAAACAGGGATATCAGCCCCAGCATTTT
TRBD1 . TRBJ2-2 TRBV11-3 CASSLGQGPGELFF TGTGCCAGCAGCTTAGGACAGGGCCCCGGGGAGCTGTTTTTT
TRBD2 . TRBJ2-3 TRBV29-1 CSAKGLAGGADTQYF TGCAGCGCTAAGGGACTAGCGGGAGGGGCAGATACGCAGTATTTT
. . TRBJ1-1 TRBV27 CASSTRGIWDTEAFF TGTGCCAGCAGCACCCGGGGGATATGGGACACTGAAGCTTTCTTT
. . TRBJ1-3 TRBV6-1 CASSPGQLRNTIYF TGTGCCAGCAGTCCCGGACAGTTAAGAAACACCATATATTTT
. . TRBJ2-5 TRBV5-4 CASSLKLSGQETQYF TGTGCCAGCAGCTTGAAGCTGAGCGGGCAAGAGACCCAGTACTTC
. . TRBJ2-1 TRBV5-4 CASSFVGSSYNEQFF TGTGCCAGCAGCTTTGTGGGCAGCTCCTACAATGAGCAGTTCTTC
. . TRBJ1-1 TRBV27 CASAPGGRNTEAFF TGTGCCAGCGCACCCGGGGGACGGAACACTGAAGCTTTCTTT
. large TRBJ1-1 TRBV2 CASSETEGTEAFF TGTGCCAGCAGTGAAACCGAGGGGACAGAAGCTTTCTTT
. . TRBJ1-2 TRBV13 CASSFRRDYGYTF TGTGCCAGCAGCTTTCGGCGTGACTATGGCTACACCTTC
. . TRBJ2-3 TRBV7-9 CASSLTQGTQYF TGTGCCAGCAGCTTGACCCAGGGAACGCAGTATTTT
TRBD1 . TRBJ1-2 TRBV7-9 CASSSGTGGSPLGGYTF TGTGCCAGCAGCTCCGGGACAGGGGGCTCTCCCTTAGGTGGCTACACCTTC
TRBD1 . TRBJ2-1 TRBV6-5 CASSYLAGGSNEQFF TGTGCCAGCAGTTACTTGGCAGGGGGCTCGAATGAGCAGTTCTTC
TRBD1 . TRBJ1-5 TRBV28 CASRTDRGGQPQHF TGTGCCAGCAGAACGGACAGGGGGGGTCAGCCCCAGCATTTT
. once TRBJ2-2 TRBV19 CASSSKGNAGELFF TGTGCCAGTAGTTCAAAGGGGAATGCCGGGGAGCTGTTTTTT
TRBD1 . TRBJ2-2 TRBV10-3 CAIAGGWDTGELFF TGTGCCATCGCAGGGGGCTGGGACACCGGGGAGCTGTTTTTT
. . TRBJ1-1 TRBV6-1 CASSERGTEAFF TGTGCCAGCAGTGAAAGGGGCACTGAAGCTTTCTTT
. . TRBJ2-5 TRBV5-1 CASSSGTASETQYF TGCGCCAGCAGCTCTGGGACGGCAAGTGAGACCCAGTACTTC
. . TRBJ1-4 TRBV7-9 CASSPGEKLFF TGTGCCAGCAGCCCCGGGGAAAAACTGTTTTTT
. . TRBJ1-1 TRBV4-2 CASSHTRGGSTEAFF TGTGCCAGCAGCCACACCCGGGGCGGTAGCACTGAAGCTTTCTTT
. . TRBJ1-1 TRBV27 CASFRRGKVNTEAFF TGTGCCAGCTTTCGCCGGGGGAAAGTGAACACTGAAGCTTTCTTT
. . TRBJ1-3 TRBV18 CASSPGTAGNTIYF TGTGCCAGCTCACCAGGGACTGCTGGAAACACCATATATTTT
TRBD1 . TRBJ2-7 TRBV7-9 CASSSKGADGDEQYF TGTGCCAGCAGTTCCAAGGGGGCGGATGGTGACGAGCAGTACTTC
. . TRBJ1-1 TRBV6-6 CASRAGVGKQAFF TGTGCCAGCAGAGCAGGGGTTGGGAAACAAGCTTTCTTT
TRBD2 . TRBJ2-3 TRBV5-4 CASSGIAGTDTQYF TGTGCCAGCTCTGGGATAGCGGGGACAGATACGCAGTATTTT
. . TRBJ1-1 TRBV28 CASGGSRVNTEAFF TGTGCCAGTGGGGGGTCGCGGGTAAACACTGAAGCTTTCTTT
TRBD1 . TRBJ1-2 TRBV18 CASSPPVTDRGYGYTF TGTGCCAGCTCACCACCCGTAACGGACAGGGGGTATGGCTACACCTTC